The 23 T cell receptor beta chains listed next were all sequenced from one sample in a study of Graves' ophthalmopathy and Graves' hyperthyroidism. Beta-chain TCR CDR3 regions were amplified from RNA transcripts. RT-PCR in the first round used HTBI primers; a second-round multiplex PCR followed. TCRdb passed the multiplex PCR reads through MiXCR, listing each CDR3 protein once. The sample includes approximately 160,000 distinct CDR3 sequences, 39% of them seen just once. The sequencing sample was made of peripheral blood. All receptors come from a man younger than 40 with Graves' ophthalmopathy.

CDR3 DNA: TGTGCCAGCAGTTTATCGCGCAGAAATTCACCCCTCCACTTT. As protein: CASSLSRRNSPLHF. The chain joins TRBV28 to TRBJ1-6; D unresolved. Trimming removed 1 base from V and 7 bases from J, with 8 bases in between. The germline V gene has CDR1 MDHEN and CDR2 SYDVKM. The CDR3 runs 14 residues.

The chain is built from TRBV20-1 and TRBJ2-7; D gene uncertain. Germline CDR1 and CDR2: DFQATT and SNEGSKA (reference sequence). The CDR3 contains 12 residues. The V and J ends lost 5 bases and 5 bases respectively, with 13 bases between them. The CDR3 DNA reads TGCAGTGCTGACGCGGCGTGGCACGAGCAGTACTTC. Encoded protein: CSADAAWHEQYF.

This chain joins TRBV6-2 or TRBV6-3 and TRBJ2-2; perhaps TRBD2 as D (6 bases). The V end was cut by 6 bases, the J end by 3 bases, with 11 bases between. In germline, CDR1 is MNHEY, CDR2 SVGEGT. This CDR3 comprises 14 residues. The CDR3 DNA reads TGTGCCAGCAGGCGGGATGGGGACACCGGGGAGCTGTTTTTT. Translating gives CASRRDGDTGELFF.

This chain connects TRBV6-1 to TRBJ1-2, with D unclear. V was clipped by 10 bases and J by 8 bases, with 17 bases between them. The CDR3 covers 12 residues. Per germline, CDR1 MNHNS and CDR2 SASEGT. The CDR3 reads CATSGRLRGYTF. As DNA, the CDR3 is TGTGCCACCTCCGGACGTCTCAGAGGCTACACCTTC.

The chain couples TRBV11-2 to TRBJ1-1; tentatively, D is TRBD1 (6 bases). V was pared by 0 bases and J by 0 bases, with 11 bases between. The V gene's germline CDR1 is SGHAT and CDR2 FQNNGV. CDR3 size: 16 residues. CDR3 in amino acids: CASSLDRGRLNTEAFF. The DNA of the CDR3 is TGTGCCAGCAGCTTAGATCGGGGGCGGTTGAACACTGAAGCTTTCTTT. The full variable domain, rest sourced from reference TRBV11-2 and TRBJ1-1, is EAGVAQSPRYKIIEKRQSVAFWCNPISGHATLYWYQQILGQGPKLLIQFQNNGVVDDSQLPKDRFSAERLKGVDSTLKIQPAKLEDSAVYLCASSLDRGRLNTEAFFGQGTRLTVV.

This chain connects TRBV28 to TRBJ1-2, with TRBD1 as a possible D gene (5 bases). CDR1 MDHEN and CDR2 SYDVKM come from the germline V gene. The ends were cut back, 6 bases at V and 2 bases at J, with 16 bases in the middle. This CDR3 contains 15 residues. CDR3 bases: TGTGCCAGCAGACCTCTGAAGCGGGGGAACTATGGCTACACCTTC. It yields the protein CASRPLKRGNYGYTF.

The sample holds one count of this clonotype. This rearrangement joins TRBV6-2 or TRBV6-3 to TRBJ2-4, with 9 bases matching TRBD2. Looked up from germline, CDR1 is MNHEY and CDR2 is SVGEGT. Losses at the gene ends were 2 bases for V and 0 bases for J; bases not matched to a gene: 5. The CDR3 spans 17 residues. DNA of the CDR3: TGTGCCAGCAGTTACCCAGCGGGAGGACTAGCCAAAAACATTCAGTACTTC. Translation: CASSYPAGGLAKNIQYF.

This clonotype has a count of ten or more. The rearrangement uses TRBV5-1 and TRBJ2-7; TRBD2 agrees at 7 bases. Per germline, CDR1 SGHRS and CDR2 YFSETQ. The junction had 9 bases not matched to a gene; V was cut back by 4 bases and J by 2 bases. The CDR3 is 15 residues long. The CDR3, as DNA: TGCGCCAGCAGCCTTAGCGGGCCTACCACCTACGAGCAGTACTTC. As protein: CASSLSGPTTYEQYF.

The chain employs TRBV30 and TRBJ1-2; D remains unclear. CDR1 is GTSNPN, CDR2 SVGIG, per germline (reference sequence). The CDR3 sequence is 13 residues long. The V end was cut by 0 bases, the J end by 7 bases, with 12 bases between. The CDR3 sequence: CAWSVRGSLGYTF. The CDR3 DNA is TGTGCCTGGAGTGTACGTGGCAGCCTTGGCTACACCTTC.

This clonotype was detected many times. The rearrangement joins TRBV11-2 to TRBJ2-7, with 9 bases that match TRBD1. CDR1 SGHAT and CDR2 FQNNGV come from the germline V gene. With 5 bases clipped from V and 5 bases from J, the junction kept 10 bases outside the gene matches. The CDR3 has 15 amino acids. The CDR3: CASSRVRDRAHEQYF. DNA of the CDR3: TGTGCCAGCAGCCGGGTCCGGGACAGGGCCCACGAGCAGTACTTC.

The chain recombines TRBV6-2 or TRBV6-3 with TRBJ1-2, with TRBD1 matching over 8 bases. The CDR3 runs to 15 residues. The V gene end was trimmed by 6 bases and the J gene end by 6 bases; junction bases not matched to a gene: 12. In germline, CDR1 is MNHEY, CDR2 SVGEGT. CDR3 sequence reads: CASRKQGVITHGYTF. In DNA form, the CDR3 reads TGTGCCAGCAGAAAACAGGGGGTAATAACCCATGGCTACACCTTC.

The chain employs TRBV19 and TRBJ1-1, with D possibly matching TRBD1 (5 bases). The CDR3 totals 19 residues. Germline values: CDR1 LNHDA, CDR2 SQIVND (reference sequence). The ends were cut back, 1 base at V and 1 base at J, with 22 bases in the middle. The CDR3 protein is CASSIGGALHDVGNTEAFF. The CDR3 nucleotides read TGTGCCAGTAGTATAGGCGGGGCGCTTCATGATGTCGGGAACACTGAAGCTTTCTTT.

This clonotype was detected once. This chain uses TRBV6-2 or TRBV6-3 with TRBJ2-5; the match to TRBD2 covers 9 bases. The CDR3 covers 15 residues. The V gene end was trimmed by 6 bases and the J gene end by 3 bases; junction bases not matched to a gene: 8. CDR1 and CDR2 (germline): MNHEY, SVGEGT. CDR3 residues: CASRAGGFGKETQYF. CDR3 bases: TGTGCCAGCAGAGCGGGGGGATTTGGGAAAGAGACCCAGTACTTC.

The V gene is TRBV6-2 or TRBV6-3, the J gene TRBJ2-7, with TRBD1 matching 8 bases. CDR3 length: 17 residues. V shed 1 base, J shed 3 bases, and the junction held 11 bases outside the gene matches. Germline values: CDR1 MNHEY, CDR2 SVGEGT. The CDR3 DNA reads TGTGCCAGCAGTTACTTAACCCCTCCAGGGGGCAGCTACGAGCAGTACTTC. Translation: CASSYLTPPGGSYEQYF.

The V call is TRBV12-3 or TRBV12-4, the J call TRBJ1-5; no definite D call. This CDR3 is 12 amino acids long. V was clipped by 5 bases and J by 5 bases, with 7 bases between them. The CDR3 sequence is CASSAPDQPQHF. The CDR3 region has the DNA TGTGCCAGCAGTGCTCCGGATCAGCCCCAGCATTTT.

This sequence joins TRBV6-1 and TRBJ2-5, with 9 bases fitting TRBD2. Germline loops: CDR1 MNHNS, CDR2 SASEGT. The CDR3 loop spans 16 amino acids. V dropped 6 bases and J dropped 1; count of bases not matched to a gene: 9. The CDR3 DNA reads TGTGCCAGCAGACAACGAGCGGGAGGAACCCAAGAGACCCAGTACTTC. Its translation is CASRQRAGGTQETQYF.

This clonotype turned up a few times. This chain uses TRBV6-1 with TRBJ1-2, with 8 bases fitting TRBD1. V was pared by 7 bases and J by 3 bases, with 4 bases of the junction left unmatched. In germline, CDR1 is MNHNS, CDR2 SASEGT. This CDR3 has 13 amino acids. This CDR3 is CASTQGADYGYTF. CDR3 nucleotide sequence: TGTGCCAGCACCCAGGGGGCCGACTATGGCTACACCTTC.

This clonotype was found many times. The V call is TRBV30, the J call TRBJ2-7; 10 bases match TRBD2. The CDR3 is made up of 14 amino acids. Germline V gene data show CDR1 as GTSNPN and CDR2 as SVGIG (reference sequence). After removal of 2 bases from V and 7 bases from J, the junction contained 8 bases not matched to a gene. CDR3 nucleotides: TGTGCCTGGAGTAAGGATAGCGGGAGGTTAGAGCAGTACTTC. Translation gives CAWSKDSGRLEQYF. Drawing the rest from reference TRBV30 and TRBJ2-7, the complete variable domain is SQTIHQWPATLVQPVGSPLSLECTVEGTSNPNLYWYRQAAGRGLQLLFYSVGIGQISSEVPQNLSASRPQDRQFILSSKKLLLSDSGFYLCAWSKDSGRLEQYFGPGTRLTVT.

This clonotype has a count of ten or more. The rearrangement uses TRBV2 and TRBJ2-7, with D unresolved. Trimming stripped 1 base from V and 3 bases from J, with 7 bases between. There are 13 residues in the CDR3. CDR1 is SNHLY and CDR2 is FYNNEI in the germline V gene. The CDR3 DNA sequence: TGTGCCAGCAGTGAAGGGAGCTACTACGAGCAGTACTTC. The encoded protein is CASSEGSYYEQYF. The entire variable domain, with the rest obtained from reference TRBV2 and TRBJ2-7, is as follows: EPEVTQTPSHQVTQMGQEVILRCVPISNHLYFYWYRQILGQKVEFLVSFYNNEISEKSEIFDDQFSVERPDGSNFTLKIRSTKLEDSAMYFCASSEGSYYEQYFGPGTRLTVT.

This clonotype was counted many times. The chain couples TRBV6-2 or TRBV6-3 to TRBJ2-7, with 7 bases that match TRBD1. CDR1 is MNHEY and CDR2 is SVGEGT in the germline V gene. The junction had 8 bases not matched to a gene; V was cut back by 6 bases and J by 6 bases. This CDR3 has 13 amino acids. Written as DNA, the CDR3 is TGTGCCAGCAGCAACCATGGGACAGTCGAGCAGTACTTC. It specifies CASSNHGTVEQYF.

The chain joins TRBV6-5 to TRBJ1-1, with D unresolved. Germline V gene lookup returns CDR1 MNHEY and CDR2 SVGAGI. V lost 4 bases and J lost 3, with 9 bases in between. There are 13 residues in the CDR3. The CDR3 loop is CASSLVMYTEAFF. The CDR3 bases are TGTGCCAGCAGTTTAGTGATGTACACTGAAGCTTTCTTT.

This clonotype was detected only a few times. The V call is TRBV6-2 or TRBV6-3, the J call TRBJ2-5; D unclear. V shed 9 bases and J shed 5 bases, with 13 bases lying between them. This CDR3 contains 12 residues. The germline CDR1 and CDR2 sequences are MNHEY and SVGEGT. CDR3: CASSEWRETQYF. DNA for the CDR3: TGTGCCAGTTCCGAGTGGCGGGAGACCCAGTACTTC.

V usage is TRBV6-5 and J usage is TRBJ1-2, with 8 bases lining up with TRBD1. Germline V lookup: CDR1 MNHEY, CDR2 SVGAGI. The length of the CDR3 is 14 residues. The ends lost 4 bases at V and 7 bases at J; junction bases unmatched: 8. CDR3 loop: CASSSHRGVRGYTF. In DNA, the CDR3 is TGTGCCAGCAGTTCTCACAGGGGGGTCCGTGGCTACACCTTC.